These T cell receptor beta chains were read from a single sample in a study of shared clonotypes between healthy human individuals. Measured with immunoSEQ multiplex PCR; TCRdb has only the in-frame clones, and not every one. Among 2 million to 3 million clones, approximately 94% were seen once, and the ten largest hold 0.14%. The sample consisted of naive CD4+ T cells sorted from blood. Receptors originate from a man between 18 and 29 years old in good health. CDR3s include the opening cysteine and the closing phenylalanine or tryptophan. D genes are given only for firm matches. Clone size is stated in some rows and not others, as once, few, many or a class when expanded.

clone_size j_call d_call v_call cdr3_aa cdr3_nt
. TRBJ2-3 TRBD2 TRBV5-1 CASSLGTSRTDTQYF TGCGCCAGCAGCTTGGGGACTAGCCGCACAGATACGCAGTATTTT
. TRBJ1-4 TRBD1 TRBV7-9 CASSWRGGQNEKLFF TGTGCCAGCAGCTGGCGGGGGGGACAGAATGAAAAACTGTTTTTT
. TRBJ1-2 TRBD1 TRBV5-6 CASSLGSTGAGYTF TGTGCCAGCAGCTTGGGTTCGACAGGGGCTGGCTACACCTTC
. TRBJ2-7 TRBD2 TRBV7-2 CASSFGTSGISYEQYF TGTGCCAGCAGCTTCGGGACTAGCGGAATCTCCTACGAGCAGTACTTC
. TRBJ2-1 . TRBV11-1 CASSTAGNEQFF TGTGCCAGCAGTACCGCAGGCAATGAGCAGTTCTTC
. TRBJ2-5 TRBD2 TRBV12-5 CASGPSGVGGTQYF TGTGCTAGTGGCCCTAGCGGGGTGGGCGGGACCCAGTACTTC
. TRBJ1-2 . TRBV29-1 CSVDTPLSGAGGYTF TGCAGCGTTGATACCCCCCTATCGGGGGCGGGGGGCTACACCTTC
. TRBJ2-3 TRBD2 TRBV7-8 CASSLLSRSSGRADTQYF TGTGCCAGCAGCTTACTCTCCAGGAGTAGCGGGAGGGCAGATACGCAGTATTTT
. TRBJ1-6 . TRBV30 CAWTGVRFGSPLHF TGTGCCTGGACAGGGGTTAGGTTTGGATCACCCCTCCACTTT
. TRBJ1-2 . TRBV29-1 CSVVRGVGYTF TGCAGCGTTGTGAGAGGAGTTGGCTACACCTTC
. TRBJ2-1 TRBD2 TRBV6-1 CASSGPSGGAEYNEQFF TGTGCCAGCAGTGGCCCTAGCGGGGGGGCAGAGTACAATGAGCAGTTCTTC
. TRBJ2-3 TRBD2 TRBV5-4 CASSSGTSGGAGFSNTQYF TGTGCCAGCAGCTCCGGGACTAGCGGGGGGGCCGGGTTCTCTAATACGCAGTATTTT
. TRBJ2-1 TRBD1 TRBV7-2 CASSRDSSYNEQFF TGTGCCAGCAGCCGGGACAGCTCCTACAATGAGCAGTTCTTC
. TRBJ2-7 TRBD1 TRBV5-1 CASSFADRGREQYF TGCGCCAGCAGCTTCGCCGACAGGGGTAGAGAGCAGTACTTC
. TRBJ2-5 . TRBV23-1 CASSQSNWDWYF TGCGCCAGCAGTCAATCAAATTGGGACTGGTACTTC
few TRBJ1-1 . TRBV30 CAWTTMARDKAFF TGTGCCTGGACTACGATGGCCCGGGATAAGGCTTTCTTT
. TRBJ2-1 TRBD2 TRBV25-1 CASRRRGINNEQFF TGTGCCAGCAGGCGGCGGGGGATAAACAATGAGCAGTTCTTC
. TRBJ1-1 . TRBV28 CASLKGDHYTEAFF TGTGCCAGCTTAAAAGGAGATCATTACACTGAAGCTTTCTTT
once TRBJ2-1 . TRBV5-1 CASSLGATGFDEQFF TGCGCCAGCAGCTTGGGAGCCACAGGGTTTGATGAGCAGTTCTTC
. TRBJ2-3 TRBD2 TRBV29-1 CSVAGGADTQYF TGCAGTGTAGCGGGGGGTGCAGATACGCAGTATTTT
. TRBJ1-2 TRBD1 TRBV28 CASSRQGYGYTF TGTGCCAGCAGCCGACAGGGTTATGGCTACACCTTC
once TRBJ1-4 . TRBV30 CAYNPAEAEKLFF TGTGCCTATAATCCCGCGGAGGCGGAAAAACTGTTTTTT
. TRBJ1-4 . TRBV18 CASSPPGVGEKLFF TGTGCCAGCTCACCACCCGGGGTTGGTGAAAAACTGTTTTTT
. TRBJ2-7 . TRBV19 CASSTLAFSYEQYF TGTGCCAGTAGTACCTTGGCCTTTTCCTACGAGCAGTACTTC
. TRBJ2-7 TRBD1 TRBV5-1 CASSRSSGTGGYEQYF TGCGCCAGCAGCCGATCCTCCGGGACAGGGGGCTACGAGCAGTACTTC
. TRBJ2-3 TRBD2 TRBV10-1 CASSEGLAGVIDTQYF TGCGCCAGCAGTGAAGGACTAGCGGGAGTAATCGATACGCAGTATTTT
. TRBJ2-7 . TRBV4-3 CASSQDGREQYF TGCGCCAGCAGCCAAGATGGGCGGGAGCAGTACTTC
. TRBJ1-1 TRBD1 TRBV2 CASHQGAGTEAFF TGTGCCAGCCACCAGGGGGCGGGCACTGAAGCTTTCTTT
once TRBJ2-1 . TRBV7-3 CASSSGQSYNEQFF TGTGCCAGCAGCTCCGGACAGTCCTACAATGAGCAGTTCTTC
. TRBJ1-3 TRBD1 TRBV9 CASSLGQVTGNTIYF TGTGCCAGCAGCCTGGGACAGGTGACTGGAAACACCATATATTTT
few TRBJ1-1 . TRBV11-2 CASSLVALNTEAFF TGTGCCAGCAGCTTAGTTGCGTTGAACACTGAAGCTTTCTTT
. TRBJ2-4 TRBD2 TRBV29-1 CSVEGLAGSSDIQYF TGCAGCGTTGAAGGTCTAGCGGGAAGTTCGGACATTCAGTACTTC
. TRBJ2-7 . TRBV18 CASSPLSQEDEQYF TGTGCCAGCTCACCACTCTCCCAGGAGGACGAGCAGTACTTC
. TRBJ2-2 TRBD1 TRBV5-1 CASSWTGQDTGELFF TGCGCCAGCAGCTGGACAGGGCAGGACACCGGGGAGCTGTTTTTT
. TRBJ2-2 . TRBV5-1 CASSLAVAGPWGELFF TGCGCCAGCAGCTTGGCCGTCGCGGGGCCTTGGGGGGAGCTGTTTTTT
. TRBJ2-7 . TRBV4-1 CASSPRGWDEQYF TGCGCCAGCAGCCCCCGGGGGTGGGACGAGCAGTACTTC
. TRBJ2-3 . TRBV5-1 CASSVSLATDTQYF TGCGCCAGCAGCGTATCTTTGGCTACAGATACGCAGTATTTT
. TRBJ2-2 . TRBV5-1 CASSLETLGTGELFF TGCGCCAGCAGCTTGGAAACTCTCGGGACCGGGGAGCTGTTTTTT
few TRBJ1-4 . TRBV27 CASGRDRGEKLFF TGTGCCAGCGGTCGGGACCGGGGGGAAAAACTGTTTTTT
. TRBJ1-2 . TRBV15 CATSRDPGGLGYTF TGTGCCACCAGCAGAGATCCGGGGGGCCTTGGCTACACCTTC
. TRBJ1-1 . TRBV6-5 CASSFSTVSPEAFF TGTGCCAGCAGTTTCTCGACTGTGAGCCCTGAAGCTTTCTTT
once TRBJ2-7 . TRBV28 CASSLRGTVNEQYF TGTGCCAGCAGTTTAAGAGGGACTGTCAACGAGCAGTACTTC
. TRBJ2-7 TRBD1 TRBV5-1 CASSPRQGYEQYF TGCGCCAGCAGCCCCCGACAGGGATACGAGCAGTACTTC
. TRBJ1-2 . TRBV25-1 CASSEPQQGRLAF TGTGCCAGCAGTGAACCCCAACAGGGACGTTTAGCCTTC